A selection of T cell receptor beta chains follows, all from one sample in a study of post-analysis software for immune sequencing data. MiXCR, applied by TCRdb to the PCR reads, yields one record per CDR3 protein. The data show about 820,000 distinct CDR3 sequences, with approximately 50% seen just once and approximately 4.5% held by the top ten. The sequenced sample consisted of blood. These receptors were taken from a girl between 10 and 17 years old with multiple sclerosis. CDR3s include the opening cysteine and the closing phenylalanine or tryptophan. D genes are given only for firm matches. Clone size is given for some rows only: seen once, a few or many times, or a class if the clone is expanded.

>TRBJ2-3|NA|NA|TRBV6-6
TGTGCCAGCAGTTACTCTGGGCAGACGGAGAGCCCAGATACGCAGTATTTT
CASSYSGQTESPDTQYF
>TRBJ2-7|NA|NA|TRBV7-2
TGTGCCAGCAGCTTAGGGAGGGACCACGAGCAGTACTTC
CASSLGRDHEQYF
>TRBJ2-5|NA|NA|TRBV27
TGTGCCAGCCGTCCTTATGACAGTCTGGCGGAGACCCAGTACTTC
CASRPYDSLAETQYF
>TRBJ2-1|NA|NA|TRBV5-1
TGCGCCAGCAGCTTAGGGAGGATCGCCCACAATGAGCAGTTCTTC
CASSLGRIAHNEQFF
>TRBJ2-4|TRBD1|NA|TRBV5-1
TGCGCCAGCAGCTTGGACAGGGGCCTTGTGGACATTCAGTACTTC
CASSLDRGLVDIQYF
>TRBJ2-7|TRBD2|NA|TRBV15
TGTGCCACCAGTACTAGCGGTGGCACCTACGAGCAGTACTTC
CATSTSGGTYEQYF
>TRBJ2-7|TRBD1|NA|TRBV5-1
TGCGCCAGCAGACTAGGGACAGAATACTCCTACGAGCAGTACTTC
CASRLGTEYSYEQYF
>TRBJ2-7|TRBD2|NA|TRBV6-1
TGTGCCAGCAGTGCCGGGACTAGCGGAGGGATCTCCTACGAGCAGTACTTC
CASSAGTSGGISYEQYF
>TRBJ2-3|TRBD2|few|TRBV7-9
TGTGCCAGCAGCCCAGCGGGGATGGACTCTGCAGATACGCAGTATTTT
CASSPAGMDSADTQYF
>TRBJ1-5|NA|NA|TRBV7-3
TGTGCCAGCAGCTACACTGCAGACCAGCCCCAGCATTTT
CASSYTADQPQHF
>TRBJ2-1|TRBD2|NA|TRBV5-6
TGTGCCAGCAGCTGGGGGGGTGGAAACAATGAGCAGTTCTTC
CASSWGGGNNEQFF
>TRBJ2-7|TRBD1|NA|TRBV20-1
TGCAGTGCTAGGGGACAGAAGCTTTACGAGCAGTACTTC
CSARGQKLYEQYF
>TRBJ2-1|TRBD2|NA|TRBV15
TGTGCCACCAGCAGAGCCGGGGGGTACGGTGAGCAGTTCTTC
CATSRAGGYGEQFF
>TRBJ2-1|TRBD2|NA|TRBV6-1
TGTGCCAGCAGTAAACTAGCGGGACCCGAGCAGTTCTTC
CASSKLAGPEQFF
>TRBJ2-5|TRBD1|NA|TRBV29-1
TGCAGCGAACGGACAGGCGGGGAGACCCAGTACTTC
CSERTGGETQYF
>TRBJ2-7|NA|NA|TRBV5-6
TGTGCCAGCAGCTCCACATTCCGGGACATGGACTACGAGCAGTACTTC
CASSSTFRDMDYEQYF
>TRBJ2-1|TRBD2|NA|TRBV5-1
TGCGCCAGCAGCTCTACTAGCGGGAGAATAGAGCAGTTCTTC
CASSSTSGRIEQFF
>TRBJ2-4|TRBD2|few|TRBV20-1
TGCAGTGCTAGAGAAGGGCTAGCGGGGCTTATAAACATTCAGTACTTC
CSAREGLAGLINIQYF
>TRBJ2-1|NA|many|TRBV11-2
TGTGCCAGCAGCCTCCTTAGCGTCGGTGAGCAGTTCTTC
CASSLLSVGEQFF
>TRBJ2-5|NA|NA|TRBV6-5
TGTGCCAGCAGTTACTCGGGCGGTGAGACCCAGTACTTC
CASSYSGGETQYF
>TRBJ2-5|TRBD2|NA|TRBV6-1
TGTGCCAGCAGCCCCTCCGAGCGGGGGGGCCTGGTTGGCGAGACCCAGTACTTC
CASSPSERGGLVGETQYF
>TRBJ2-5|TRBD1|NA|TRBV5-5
TGTGCCAGCAGCTTAAGCCCGGGACAGGGGCAGTACTTC
CASSLSPGQGQYF
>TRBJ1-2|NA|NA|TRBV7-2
TGTGCCAGCAGCCCTGGTCCCGACTATGGCTACACCTTC
CASSPGPDYGYTF
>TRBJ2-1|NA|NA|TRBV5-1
TGCGCCAGCAGCTTGTCCTGGGGGCGGGAGCAGTTCTTC
CASSLSWGREQFF
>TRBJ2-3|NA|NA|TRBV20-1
TGCAGTGCTAGGCGGCCCGACACAGATACGCAGTATTTT
CSARRPDTDTQYF
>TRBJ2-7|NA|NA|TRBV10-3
TGTGCCATCAGTGAGTCTGGGAAACCCAGCGAGCAGTACTTC
CAISESGKPSEQYF
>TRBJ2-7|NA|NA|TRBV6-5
TGTGCCAGCAGTTCCCGCCCCACAGGGAGTTCCTACGAGCAGTACTTC
CASSSRPTGSSYEQYF
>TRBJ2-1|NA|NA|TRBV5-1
TGCGCCAGCAGCTGGGGGTACGGAGGGCTTCTGCCCAATGAGCAGTTCTTC
CASSWGYGGLLPNEQFF
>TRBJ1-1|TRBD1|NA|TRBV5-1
TGCGCCAGCAGCGGCGGGACAGGGCCGAACACTGAAGCTTTCTTT
CASSGGTGPNTEAFF
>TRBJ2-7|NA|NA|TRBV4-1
TGCGCCAGCAGCCACGGAAGCGCCTACGAGCAGTACTTC
CASSHGSAYEQYF
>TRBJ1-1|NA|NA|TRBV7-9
TGTGCCAGCAGCTTAGGCGGCAGGGGTCCTAGGTACACTGAAGCTTTCTTT
CASSLGGRGPRYTEAFF
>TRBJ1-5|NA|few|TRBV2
TGTGCCAGCAGTGGCCGTGTTGTTAGGGGTCAGCCCCAGCATTTT
CASSGRVVRGQPQHF
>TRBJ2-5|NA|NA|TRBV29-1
TGCAGCGTTGAAGAGGGGTTCGGCGGGCAGACCCAGTACTTC
CSVEEGFGGQTQYF
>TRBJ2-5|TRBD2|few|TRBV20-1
TGCAGTGCCCCGGAGGCTAGCGGGAGGGACCTTCGGGAGACCCAGTACTTC
CSAPEASGRDLRETQYF
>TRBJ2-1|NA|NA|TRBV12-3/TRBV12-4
TGTGCCAGCAGCTTTTCCCCGGGACTTCAGTTCTTC
CASSFSPGLQFF
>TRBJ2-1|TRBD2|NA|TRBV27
TGTGCCAGCAGTTTAGGGAAGACTAGCGGGAGGGTCGGCAATGAGCAGTTCTTC
CASSLGKTSGRVGNEQFF
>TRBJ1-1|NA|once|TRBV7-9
TGTGCCAGCACCTTGGATATGGGACCCAACACTGAAGCTTTCTTT
CASTLDMGPNTEAFF
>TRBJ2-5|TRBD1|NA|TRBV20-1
TGCAGTGCTAGCCCGGGACAGGGAATAGAGACCCAGTACTTC
CSASPGQGIETQYF
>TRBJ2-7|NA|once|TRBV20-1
TGCAGTGCCACGGGGCAGGGGAAAACCTACGAGCAGTACTTC
CSATGQGKTYEQYF
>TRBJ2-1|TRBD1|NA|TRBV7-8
TGTGCCAGCAGCCCTCACCCGGGACAGAATACGAATGAGCAGTTCTTC
CASSPHPGQNTNEQFF
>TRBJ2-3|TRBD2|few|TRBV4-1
TGCGCCAGCAGCCGACCTACTAGCGGGGGGGCCGGCACAGATACGCAGTATTTT
CASSRPTSGGAGTDTQYF
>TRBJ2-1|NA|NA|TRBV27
TGTGCCAGCAGCTCCCCGACGGCGGCCCCTGGTAAGAATGAGCAGTTCTTC
CASSSPTAAPGKNEQFF
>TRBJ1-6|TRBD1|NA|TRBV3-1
TGTGCCAGCAGCACCCGGACAGGGTATAATTCACCCCTCCACTTT
CASSTRTGYNSPLHF
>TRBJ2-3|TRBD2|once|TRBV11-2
TGTGCCAGCAGCTTTTTTTTAGCGGGGGGAGGCACAGATACGCAGTATTTT
CASSFFLAGGGTDTQYF
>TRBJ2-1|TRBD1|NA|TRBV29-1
TGCAGCGTCAACAGACAGGGGCGATTAAATGAGCAGTTCTTC
CSVNRQGRLNEQFF
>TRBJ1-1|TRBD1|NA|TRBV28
TGTGCCAGCCGGACAGGGTGGACTGAAGCTTTCTTT
CASRTGWTEAFF
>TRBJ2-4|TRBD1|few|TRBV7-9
TGTGCCAGCAGCCCCGACAGGGCAGGGGACATTCAGTACTTC
CASSPDRAGDIQYF
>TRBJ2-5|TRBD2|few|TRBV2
TGTGCCAGCAGTTCGGGACTAGCGGGAGTAATGGAGACCCAGTACTTC
CASSSGLAGVMETQYF
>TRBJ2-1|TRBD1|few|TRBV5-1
TGCGGACCCGTGGGACAGACCCTTCACACCTACAATGAGCAGTTCTTC
CGPVGQTLHTYNEQFF
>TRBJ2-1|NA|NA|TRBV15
TGTGCCACCAGCAGAGTGGCGGTTGTACGGGTAGGAAATGAGCAGTTCTTC
CATSRVAVVRVGNEQFF
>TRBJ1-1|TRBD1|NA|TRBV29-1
TGCAGCGTTCGGACAGGGCACACTGAAGCTTTCTTT
CSVRTGHTEAFF